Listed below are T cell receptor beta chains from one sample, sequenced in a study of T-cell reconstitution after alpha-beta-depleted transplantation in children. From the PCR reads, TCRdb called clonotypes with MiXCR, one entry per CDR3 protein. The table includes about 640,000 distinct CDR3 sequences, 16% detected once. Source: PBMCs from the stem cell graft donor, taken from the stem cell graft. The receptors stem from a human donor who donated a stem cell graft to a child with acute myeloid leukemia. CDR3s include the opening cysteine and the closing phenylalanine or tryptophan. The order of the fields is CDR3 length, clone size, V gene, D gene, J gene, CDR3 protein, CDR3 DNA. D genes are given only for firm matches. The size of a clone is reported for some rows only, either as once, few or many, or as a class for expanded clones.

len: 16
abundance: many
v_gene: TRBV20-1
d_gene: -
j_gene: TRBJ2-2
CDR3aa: CSARGFGQVDAGELFF
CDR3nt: TGCAGTGCTAGGGGATTTGGACAAGTAGACGCCGGGGAGCTGTTTTTT

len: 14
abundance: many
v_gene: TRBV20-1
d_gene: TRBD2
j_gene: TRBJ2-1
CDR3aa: CSALTSGGYNEQFF
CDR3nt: TGCAGTGCTTTGACTAGCGGGGGTTACAATGAGCAGTTCTTC

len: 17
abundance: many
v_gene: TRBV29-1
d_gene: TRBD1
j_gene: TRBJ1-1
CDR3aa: CSAANLTGLISDTEAFF
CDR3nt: TGCAGCGCGGCGAACCTGACAGGGCTGATATCAGACACTGAAGCTTTCTTT

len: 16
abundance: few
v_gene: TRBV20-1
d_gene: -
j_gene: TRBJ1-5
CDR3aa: CSARDYDSGSNQPQHF
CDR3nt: TGCAGTGCTAGAGATTATGACTCAGGGAGCAATCAGCCCCAGCATTTT

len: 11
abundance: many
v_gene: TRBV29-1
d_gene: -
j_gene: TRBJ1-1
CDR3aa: CSVDAGREAFF
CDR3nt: TGCAGCGTTGACGCTGGCCGGGAAGCTTTCTTT

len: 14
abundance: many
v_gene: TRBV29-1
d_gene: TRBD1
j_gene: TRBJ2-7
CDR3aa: CSVMGQWSSYEQYF
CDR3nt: TGCAGCGTGATGGGACAGTGGAGCTCCTACGAGCAGTACTTC

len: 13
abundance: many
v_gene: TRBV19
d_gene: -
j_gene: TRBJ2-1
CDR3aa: CASTGTSYNEQFF
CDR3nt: TGTGCCAGTACCGGAACGTCCTACAATGAGCAGTTCTTC

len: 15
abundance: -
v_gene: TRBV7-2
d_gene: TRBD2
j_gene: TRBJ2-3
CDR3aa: CASSLMGGRPDTQYF
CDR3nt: TGTGCCAGCAGCTTAATGGGGGGGAGACCAGATACGCAGTATTTT

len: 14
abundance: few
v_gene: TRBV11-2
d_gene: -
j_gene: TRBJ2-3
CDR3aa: CASSPWGLTDTQYF
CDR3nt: TGTGCCAGCAGCCCATGGGGGCTCACAGATACGCAGTATTTT

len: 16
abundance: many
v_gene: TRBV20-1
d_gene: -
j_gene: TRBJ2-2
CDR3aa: CSARVKGARSTGELFF
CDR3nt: TGCAGTGCTAGAGTCAAGGGCGCCCGAAGCACCGGGGAGCTGTTTTTT

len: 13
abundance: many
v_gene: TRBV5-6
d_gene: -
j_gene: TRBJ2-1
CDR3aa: CASSLITYNEQFF
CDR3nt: TGTGCCAGCAGCTTGATCACTTACAATGAGCAGTTCTTC

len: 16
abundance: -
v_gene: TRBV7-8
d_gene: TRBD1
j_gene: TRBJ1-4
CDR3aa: CASSLAGTGGPEKLFF
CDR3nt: TGTGCCAGCAGCTTAGCGGGGACAGGTGGACCGGAAAAACTGTTTTTT

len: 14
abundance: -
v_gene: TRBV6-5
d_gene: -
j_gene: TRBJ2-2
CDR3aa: CASSYSENSGELFF
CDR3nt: TGTGCCAGCAGTTACTCTGAAAACAGCGGGGAGCTGTTTTTT

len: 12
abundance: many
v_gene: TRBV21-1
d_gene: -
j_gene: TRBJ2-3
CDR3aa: CASDLRTDTQYF
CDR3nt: TGTGCCAGCGACCTACGCACAGATACGCAGTATTTT

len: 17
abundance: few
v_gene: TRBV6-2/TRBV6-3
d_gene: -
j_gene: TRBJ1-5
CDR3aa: CASSSEGPPVDNQPQHF
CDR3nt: TGTGCCAGCAGTTCAGAGGGACCCCCCGTAGACAATCAGCCCCAGCATTTT

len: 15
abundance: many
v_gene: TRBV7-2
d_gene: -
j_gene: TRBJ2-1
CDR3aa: CASSKDSNSYNEQFF
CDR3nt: TGTGCCAGCAGCAAGGACAGTAACTCCTACAATGAGCAGTTCTTC

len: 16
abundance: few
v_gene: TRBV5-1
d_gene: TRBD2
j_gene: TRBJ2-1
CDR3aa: CASSLVSGGYYNEQFF
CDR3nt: TGCGCCAGCAGCTTGGTTAGCGGGGGCTACTACAATGAGCAGTTCTTC

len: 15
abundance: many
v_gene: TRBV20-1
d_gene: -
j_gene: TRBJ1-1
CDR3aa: CSARSDPGVNTEAFF
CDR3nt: TGCAGTGCCCGATCGGACCCAGGGGTGAACACTGAAGCTTTCTTT

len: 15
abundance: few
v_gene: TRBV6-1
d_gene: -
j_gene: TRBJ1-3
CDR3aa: CASNTQGGSGNTIYF
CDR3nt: TGTGCCAGCAATACCCAAGGGGGCTCTGGAAACACCATATATTTT

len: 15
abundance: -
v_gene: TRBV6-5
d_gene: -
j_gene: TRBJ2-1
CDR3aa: CASSYRLGGGNEQFF
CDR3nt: TGTGCCAGCAGTTACAGGCTAGGAGGTGGCAATGAGCAGTTCTTC

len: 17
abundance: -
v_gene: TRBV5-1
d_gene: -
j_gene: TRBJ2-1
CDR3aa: CASSSRRVAISYNEQFF
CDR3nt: TGCGCCAGCAGCTCCCGGAGAGTGGCCATTTCCTACAATGAGCAGTTCTTC

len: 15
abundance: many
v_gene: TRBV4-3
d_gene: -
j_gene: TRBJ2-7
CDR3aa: CASSQDLTGTDEQYF
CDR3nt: TGCGCCAGCAGCCAAGATCTAACAGGGACCGACGAGCAGTACTTC

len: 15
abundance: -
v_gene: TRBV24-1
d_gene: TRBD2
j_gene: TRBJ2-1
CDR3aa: CATSDRTSGGDEQFF
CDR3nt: TGTGCCACCAGTGATCGGACTAGCGGAGGGGATGAGCAGTTCTTC

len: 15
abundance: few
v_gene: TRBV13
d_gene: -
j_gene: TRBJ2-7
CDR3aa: CASSLGQGVVYEQYF
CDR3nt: TGTGCCAGCAGCTTAGGACAGGGAGTCGTCTACGAGCAGTACTTC

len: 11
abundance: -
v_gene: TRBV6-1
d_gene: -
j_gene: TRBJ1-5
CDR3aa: CASKRNQPQHF
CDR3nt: TGTGCCAGCAAACGCAATCAGCCCCAGCATTTT

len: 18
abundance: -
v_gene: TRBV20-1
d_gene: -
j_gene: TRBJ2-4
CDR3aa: CSARGSSPEVLAKNIQYF
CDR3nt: TGCAGTGCTAGAGGCTCTTCTCCTGAGGTGTTAGCCAAAAACATTCAGTACTTC

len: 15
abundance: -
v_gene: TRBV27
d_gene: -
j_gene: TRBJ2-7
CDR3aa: CASSLYRDRGDRQYF
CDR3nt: TGTGCCAGCAGTTTATACCGCGACCGAGGGGATCGGCAGTACTTC

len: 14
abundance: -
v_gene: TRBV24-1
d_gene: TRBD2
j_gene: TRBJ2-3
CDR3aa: CATSVGGGADTQYF
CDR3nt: TGTGCCACCAGTGTGGGCGGGGGGGCAGATACGCAGTATTTT

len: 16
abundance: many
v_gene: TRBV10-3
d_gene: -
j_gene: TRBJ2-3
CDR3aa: CAISDSTVKSTDTQYF
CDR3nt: TGTGCCATCAGTGATAGTACAGTAAAAAGCACAGATACGCAGTATTTT

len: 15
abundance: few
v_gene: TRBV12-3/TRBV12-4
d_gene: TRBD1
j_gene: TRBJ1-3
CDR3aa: CASSPTGGDGNTIYF
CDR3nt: TGTGCCAGCAGTCCCACAGGGGGCGATGGAAACACCATATATTTT

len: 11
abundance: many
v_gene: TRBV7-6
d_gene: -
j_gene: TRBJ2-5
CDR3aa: CASSLGPTQYF
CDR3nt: TGTGCCAGCAGCTTAGGGCCGACCCAGTACTTC

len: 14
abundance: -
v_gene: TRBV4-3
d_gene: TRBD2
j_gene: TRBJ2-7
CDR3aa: CASSQAAGRAEQYF
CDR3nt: TGCGCCAGCAGCCAAGCGGCAGGGAGGGCCGAGCAGTACTTC

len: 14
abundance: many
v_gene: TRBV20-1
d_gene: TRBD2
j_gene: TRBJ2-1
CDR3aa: CSAPSGLADNEQFF
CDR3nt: TGCAGTGCTCCATCGGGACTAGCCGACAATGAGCAGTTCTTC

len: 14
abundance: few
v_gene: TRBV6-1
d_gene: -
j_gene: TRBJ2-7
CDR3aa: CATLRGPGSYEQYF
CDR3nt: TGTGCCACCCTCCGGGGCCCTGGCTCCTACGAGCAGTACTTC

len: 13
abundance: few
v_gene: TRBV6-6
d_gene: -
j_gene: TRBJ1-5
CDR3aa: CASSYVSNQPQHF
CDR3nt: TGTGCCAGCAGTTACGTTAGCAATCAGCCCCAGCATTTT

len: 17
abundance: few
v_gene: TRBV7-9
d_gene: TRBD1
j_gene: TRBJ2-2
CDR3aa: CASRTRGSPQNTGELFF
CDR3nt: TGTGCCAGCAGAACCAGGGGGTCTCCCCAGAACACCGGGGAGCTGTTTTTT

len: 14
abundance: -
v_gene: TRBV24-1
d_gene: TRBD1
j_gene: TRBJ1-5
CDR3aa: CATSETGGDQPQHF
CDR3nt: TGTGCCACCAGTGAGACAGGGGGAGATCAGCCCCAGCATTTT

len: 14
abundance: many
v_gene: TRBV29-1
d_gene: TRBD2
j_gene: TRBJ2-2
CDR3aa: CSVGLAGATGELFF
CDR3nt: TGCAGCGTTGGACTAGCGGGGGCCACCGGGGAGCTGTTTTTT

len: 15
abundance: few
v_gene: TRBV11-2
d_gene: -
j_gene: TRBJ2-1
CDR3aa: CASSSLRGVTNEQFF
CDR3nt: TGTGCCAGCAGCTCGTTGAGGGGGGTAACTAATGAGCAGTTCTTC

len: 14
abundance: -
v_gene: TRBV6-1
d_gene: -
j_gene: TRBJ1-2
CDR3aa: CASSEALVSYGYTF
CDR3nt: TGTGCCAGCAGTGAAGCGCTCGTCTCCTATGGCTACACCTTC

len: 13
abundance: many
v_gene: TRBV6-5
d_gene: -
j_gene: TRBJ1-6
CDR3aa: CASGLLGDSPLHF
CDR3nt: TGTGCCAGCGGGTTATTGGGGGATTCACCCCTCCACTTT

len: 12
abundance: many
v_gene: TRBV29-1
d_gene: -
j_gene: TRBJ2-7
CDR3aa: CSVGEQSYEQYF
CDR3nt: TGCAGCGTTGGGGAACAAAGCTACGAGCAGTACTTC

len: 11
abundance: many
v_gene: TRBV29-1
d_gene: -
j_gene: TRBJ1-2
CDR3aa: CSFGRGSGYTF
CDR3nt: TGCAGCTTCGGACGGGGTTCGGGCTACACCTTC

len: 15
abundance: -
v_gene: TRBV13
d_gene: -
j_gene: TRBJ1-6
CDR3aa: CASSPPRTVNSPLHF
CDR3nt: TGTGCCAGCAGCCCCCCGAGGACGGTGAATTCACCCCTCCACTTT

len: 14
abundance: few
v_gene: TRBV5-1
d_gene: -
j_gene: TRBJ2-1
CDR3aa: CASSLPGIYNEQFF
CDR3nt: TGCGCCAGCAGCTTGCCGGGGATATACAATGAGCAGTTCTTC

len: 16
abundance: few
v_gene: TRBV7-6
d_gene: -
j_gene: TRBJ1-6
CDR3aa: CASSLKGASYNSPLHF
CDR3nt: TGTGCCAGCAGCTTAAAAGGGGCGTCCTATAATTCACCCCTCCACTTT

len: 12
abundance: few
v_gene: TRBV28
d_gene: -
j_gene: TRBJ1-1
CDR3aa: CASSLIGGEAFF
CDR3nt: TGTGCCAGCAGTTTGATCGGTGGTGAAGCTTTCTTT

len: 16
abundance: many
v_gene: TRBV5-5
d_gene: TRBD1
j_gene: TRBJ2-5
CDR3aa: CASSLVGTGGRETQYF
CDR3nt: TGTGCCAGCAGCCTTGTTGGGACAGGGGGCAGGGAGACCCAGTACTTC

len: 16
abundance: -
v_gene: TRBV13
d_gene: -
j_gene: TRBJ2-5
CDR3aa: CASSPVSTEIQETQYF
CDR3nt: TGTGCCAGCAGCCCCGTTTCGACGGAGATCCAAGAGACCCAGTACTTC

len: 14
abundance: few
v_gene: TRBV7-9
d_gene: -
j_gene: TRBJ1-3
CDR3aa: CASSYLTRGNTIYF
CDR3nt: TGTGCCAGCAGCTACCTGACACGGGGAAACACCATATATTTT

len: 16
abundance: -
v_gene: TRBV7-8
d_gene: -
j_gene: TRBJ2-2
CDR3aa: CASSFNEKTHTGELFF
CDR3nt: TGTGCCAGCAGCTTTAATGAGAAGACTCACACCGGGGAGCTGTTTTTT

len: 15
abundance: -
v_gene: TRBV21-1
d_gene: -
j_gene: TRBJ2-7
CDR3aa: CASSKVRDRYYEQYF
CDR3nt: TGTGCCAGCAGCAAAGTACGGGACAGGTACTACGAGCAGTACTTC

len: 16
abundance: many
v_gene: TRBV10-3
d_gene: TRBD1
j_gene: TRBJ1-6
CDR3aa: CAISEFWDRVNSPLHF
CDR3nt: TGTGCCATCAGTGAATTTTGGGACAGGGTTAATTCACCCCTCCACTTT

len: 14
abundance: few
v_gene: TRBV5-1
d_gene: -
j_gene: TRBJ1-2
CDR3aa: CASSLGRGETGYTF
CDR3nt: TGCGCCAGCAGCTTGGGGAGAGGGGAGACTGGCTACACCTTC

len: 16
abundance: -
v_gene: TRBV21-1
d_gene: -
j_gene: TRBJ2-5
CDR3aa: CASSNGETGGQKTQYF
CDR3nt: TGTGCCAGCAGCAATGGGGAGACAGGGGGCCAGAAGACCCAGTACTTC